This T cell receptor beta chain was identified in a study of blood T cell repertoires in COVID-19. The table came from immunoSEQ multiplex PCR; TCRdb's copy has only in-frame clones and leaves some out. The repertoire holds roughly 66,000 clones, around 90% seen once, with less than 9.5% in the top ten. The V gene end was trimmed by 6 bases and the J gene end by 7 bases; junction bases not matched to a gene: 15. Germline CDR1 is MNHNY and CDR2 is SVGAGI (reference sequence). The CDR3 loop spans 17 amino acids. Sequenced sample: peripheral blood. The chain recombines TRBV6-6 with TRBJ1-6; 7 positions match TRBD1. This receptor was obtained from a human donor in a cohort sampled during active COVID-19. This CDR3 reads CASRRTIAGQKNSPLHF. The DNA of the CDR3 is TGTGCCAGCAGACGAACCATAGCGGGACAGAAAAATTCACCCCTCCACTTT.